Below are 30 T cell receptor beta chains sequenced from a single sample in a study of blood T cell repertoires in COVID-19. Measured with immunoSEQ multiplex PCR; TCRdb has only the in-frame clones, and not every one. The sample consists of a few hundred thousand clones, roughly nine tenths of them appearing once. Sequencing input: peripheral blood. These receptors were obtained from a man aged 18 to 30 who had recovered from COVID-19.

The V and J genes are TRBV7-8 and TRBJ1-4; D not certain. V was cut by 3 bases and J by 7 bases, with 12 bases left in between. Germline-derived CDR1 and CDR2 are SGHVS and FQNEAQ. The CDR3 extends over 14 amino acids. DNA of the CDR3: TGTGCCAGCAGCTTTCGGGGAGGAGGTGAAAAACTGTTTTTT. It encodes CASSFRGGGEKLFF.

The genes are TRBV2 and TRBJ1-1; D may be TRBD1 (5 bases). The CDR3 spans 14 residues. V shed 6 bases and J shed 5 bases, with 16 bases lying between them. Germline V gene sequence: CDR1 SNHLY, CDR2 FYNNEI. The CDR3 loop reads CASRALTGGTEAFF. The CDR3 coding sequence is TGTGCCAGCAGAGCCTTGACGGGGGGGACTGAAGCTTTCTTT.

V and J are TRBV12-5 and TRBJ1-5; D is unclear. The CDR3 length is 13 residues. V lost 6 bases to trimming and J lost 1 base, with 7 bases between them. CDR1 is LGHNT and CDR2 is FRNRAP in the germline V gene. This CDR3 is CASGQNSNQPQHF. For the CDR3, the DNA is TGTGCTAGTGGACAGAACAGCAATCAGCCCCAGCATTTT.

The chain joins TRBV10-3 to TRBJ2-5; D not certain. Trimming stripped 3 bases from V and 4 bases from J, with 6 bases between. CDR1 and CDR2 from the germline V gene are ENHRY and SYGVKD. The CDR3 runs 12 residues. The CDR3 DNA reads TGTGCCATCAGTGATACAGTAGAGACCCAGTACTTC. The encoded protein is CAISDTVETQYF.

This sequence joins TRBV5-1 and TRBJ2-2; 7 nucleotides match TRBD1. The germline CDR1 and CDR2 sequences are SGHRS and YFSETQ. The CDR3 length is 16 residues. V trimming: 1 base; J trimming: 3 bases; junction bases outside the gene matches: 6. The DNA of the CDR3 is TGCGCCAGCAGCTTGCTAGGACAGGCCGACACCGGGGAGCTGTTTTTT. This translates into CASSLLGQADTGELFF.

This clone appeared once. V and J are TRBV18 and TRBJ1-5, with D tentatively TRBD1 (6 bases). Germline CDR1 reads KGHSH; CDR2 reads LQKENI. The V end lost 3 bases, the J end lost 5 bases, and 11 bases lay between the germline ends. The CDR3 contains 14 residues. CDR3 in amino acids: CASSPSDSYQPQHF. The CDR3 DNA reads as TGTGCCAGCTCACCCTCGGACAGTTATCAGCCCCAGCATTTT.

The chain uses TRBV15 and TRBJ2-7; perhaps TRBD1 as D (6 bases). V lost 3 bases to trimming and J lost 4 bases, with 10 bases between them. Germline CDR1 is LNHNV and CDR2 is YYDKDF (reference sequence). This CDR3 spans 13 amino acids. The CDR3 loop reads CATSRDSAYEQYF. CDR3 DNA sequence: TGTGCCACCAGCAGGGACAGCGCTTACGAGCAGTACTTC.

This rearrangement joins TRBV7-9 to TRBJ2-7; 8 positions match TRBD2. After removal of 2 bases from V and 6 bases from J, the junction contained 6 bases not matched to a gene. The CDR3 runs 14 residues. Per the germline V gene, CDR1 is SEHNR and CDR2 is FQNEAQ (reference sequence). CDR3 in DNA: TGTGCCAGCAGCTTATTAACGGGAGGGACCGAGCAGTACTTC. Translating it yields CASSLLTGGTEQYF. The full variable domain, its missing parts supplied by reference TRBV7-9 and TRBJ2-7, is DTGVSQNPRHKITKRGQNVTFRCDPISEHNRLYWYRQTLGQGPEFLTYFQNEAQLEKSRLLSDRFSAERPKGSFSTLEIQRTEQGDSAMYLCASSLLTGGTEQYFGPGTRLTVT.

The rearrangement joins TRBV5-1 to TRBJ1-2, with a weak D call TRBD1 (6 bases). The CDR3 is 16 residues long. CDR1 is SGHRS, CDR2 YFSETQ, per germline. V was cut by 5 bases and J by 2 bases, with 19 bases left in between. Here the CDR3 reads CASRSITGNKNYGYTF. Here the CDR3 DNA reads TGCGCCAGCAGATCTATTACAGGGAACAAAAACTATGGCTACACCTTC.

The rearrangement joins TRBV27 to TRBJ2-7; the match to TRBD1 covers 8 bases. In germline, CDR1 is MNHEY, CDR2 SMNVEV (reference sequence). The CDR3 has 15 amino acids. The junction had 8 bases not matched to a gene; V was cut back by 3 bases and J by 4 bases. CDR3 sequence reads: CASSFGTGPEYEQYF. The CDR3 region has the DNA TGTGCCAGCAGTTTTGGGACAGGACCAGAATACGAGCAGTACTTC.

The chain recombines TRBV15 with TRBJ2-3; TRBD2 aligns across 8 bases. CDR3 length: 16 amino acids. The J segment lost 0 bases and the V segment lost 3 bases, leaving 5 bases of the junction unmatched. Per the germline V gene, CDR1 is LNHNV and CDR2 is YYDKDF (reference sequence). DNA for the CDR3: TGTGCCACCAGCAGCAGACTAGCGATTAGCACAGATACGCAGTATTTT. This encodes CATSSRLAISTDTQYF.

The J gene is TRBJ2-2, the V gene TRBV6-5; perhaps TRBD1 as D (5 bases). This CDR3 comprises 15 residues. Looked up from germline, CDR1 is MNHEY and CDR2 is SVGAGI. V was clipped by 4 bases and J by 0 bases, with 9 bases between them. The CDR3 sequence: CASSLGQANTGELFF. CDR3 in DNA: TGTGCCAGCAGTTTAGGACAAGCGAACACCGGGGAGCTGTTTTTT.

The chain uses TRBV2 and TRBJ2-7; 9 bases are shared with TRBD1. J was trimmed by 1 base and V by 10 bases; bases with no gene match: 14. This CDR3 has 16 residues. The germline V gene has CDR1 SNHLY and CDR2 FYNNEI. CDR3 in DNA: TGTGCCACCGCGCCGGACAGGGGCGGAACTTCCTACGAGCAGTACTTC. Its protein is CATAPDRGGTSYEQYF.

V gene TRBV19 combines with J gene TRBJ2-1; possible D gene TRBD2, 5 bases. Germline assignment: CDR1 LNHDA and CDR2 SQIVND (reference sequence). CDR3 size: 12 residues. V gave up 7 bases and J gave up 7 bases, with 11 bases separating them. The DNA of the CDR3 is TGTGCCAGTATGATTCCGGGAAATGAGCAGTTCTTC. Translation: CASMIPGNEQFF. The full variable domain, in which reference TRBV19 and TRBJ2-1 provide the parts outside the CDR3, is DGGITQSPKYLFRKEGQNVTLSCEQNLNHDAMYWYRQDPGQGLRLIYYSQIVNDFQKGDIAEGYSVSREKKESFPLTVTSAQKNPTAFYLCASMIPGNEQFFGPGTRLTVL.

The chain carries TRBV6-5 and TRBJ2-7; 9 bases are a match to TRBD1. Germline lookup yields CDR1 MNHEY and CDR2 SVGAGI. Trimming removed 2 bases from V and 3 bases from J; junction bases left unmatched: 5. The CDR3 is made up of 15 amino acids. The CDR3: CASSYSGTGIYEQYF. For the CDR3, the DNA is TGTGCCAGCAGTTACAGTGGGACAGGGATCTACGAGCAGTACTTC.

This rearrangement joins TRBV7-2 to TRBJ2-2; 8 bases line up with TRBD1. Unmatched junction bases numbered 3, after V lost 1 base and J lost 2 bases. The germline V gene encodes CDR1 SGHTA and CDR2 FQGNSA. This CDR3 contains 16 residues. CDR3 nucleotide sequence: TGTGCCAGCAGCTTAGGGACAGGGATAAACACCGGGGAGCTGTTTTTT. Translating gives CASSLGTGINTGELFF.

This clone was counted only a few times. The chain employs TRBV12-3 or TRBV12-4 and TRBJ2-2; D gene uncertain. The CDR3 extends over 12 amino acids. V lost 8 bases, J lost 4 bases, and 8 bases lay in between. This chain's CDR3 is CASGRITGELFF. In DNA, the CDR3 is TGTGCCAGCGGGCGTATCACCGGGGAGCTGTTTTTT.

The DNA of the CDR3 is TGTGCCAGCAGTTACACCACAGGGTTTGAAGCTTTCTTT. It codes for CASSYTTGFEAFF. The gene calls are TRBV6-5 and TRBJ1-1, with D tentatively TRBD1 (6 bases). The CDR3 loop spans 13 amino acids. The V gene's germline CDR1 is MNHEY and CDR2 SVGAGI. V lost 2 bases and J lost 7, with 11 bases in between.

V is TRBV18 and J is TRBJ2-5, with 12 bases identical to TRBD1. Germline V gives CDR1 KGHSH, CDR2 LQKENI. The CDR3 sequence is 17 residues long. After removal of 5 bases from V and 5 bases from J, the junction contained 12 bases not matched to a gene. CDR3 DNA: TGTGCCAGCTCATTTGCGACCGGGACAGGGGGCGCGGAGACCCAGTACTTC. Translation gives CASSFATGTGGAETQYF.

The gene calls are TRBV16 and TRBJ2-1; D call uncertain. The CDR3 spans 14 residues. The V end lost 1 base, the J end lost 5 bases, and 9 bases lay between the germline ends. Per germline, CDR1 KGHSY and CDR2 FQNENV. The CDR3 bases are TGTGCCAGCAGCCAATTCGGGTCCGACAATGAGCAGTTCTTC. Its translation: CASSQFGSDNEQFF.

The chain has TRBV6-5 and TRBJ2-5; 7 positions agree with TRBD2. The CDR3 is made up of 15 amino acids. After removal of 7 bases from V and 4 bases from J, the junction contained 12 bases not matched to a gene. Germline V gene sequence: CDR1 MNHEY, CDR2 SVGAGI. The CDR3 nucleotides are TGTGCCAGCACGAGCGGCACTCCGGGGGGAGAGACCCAGTACTTC. Encoded protein: CASTSGTPGGETQYF.

This clone was counted a single time. For the CDR3, the DNA is TGTGCCAGCAGCCCATCGGGGGTAGATACGCAGTATTTT. This encodes CASSPSGVDTQYF. The rearrangement joins TRBV9 to TRBJ2-3, with D perhaps matching TRBD2 (6 bases). V was shortened by 4 bases and J by 5 bases, with 11 bases between the two germline ends. Germline V gives CDR1 SGDLS, CDR2 YYNGEE. CDR3 length equals 13 residues. Filled out from reference TRBV9 and TRBJ2-3, the complete variable domain reads DSGVTQTPKHLITATGQRVTLRCSPRSGDLSVYWYQQSLDQGLQFLIQYYNGEERAKGNILERFSAQQFPDLHSELNLSSLELGDSALYFCASSPSGVDTQYFGPGTRLTVL.

The chain has TRBV7-9 and TRBJ1-1; unclear D gene. CDR1 and CDR2 (germline): SEHNR, FQNEAQ (reference sequence). The CDR3 is 13 residues long. V was trimmed by 4 bases and J by 0 bases, leaving 6 bases between them. In DNA, the CDR3 is TGTGCCAGCAGCTCCGAGATGAACACTGAAGCTTTCTTT. Translating gives CASSSEMNTEAFF. Full variable domain (missing parts from reference TRBV7-9 and TRBJ1-1): DTGVSQNPRHKITKRGQNVTFRCDPISEHNRLYWYRQTLGQGPEFLTYFQNEAQLEKSRLLSDRFSAERPKGSFSTLEIQRTEQGDSAMYLCASSSEMNTEAFFGQGTRLTVV.

This clone is a singleton in its sample. The V and J genes are TRBV9 and TRBJ1-2; D may be TRBD1 (5 bases). The CDR3 is 16 amino acids. Trimming took off 4 bases at V and 1 base at J, with 17 bases between the two ends. Germline assignment: CDR1 SGDLS and CDR2 YYNGEE. The CDR3 spells CASSPPRQILNYGYTF. The CDR3 DNA is TGTGCCAGCAGCCCACCCCGACAGATTCTTAACTATGGCTACACCTTC.

In DNA, the CDR3 is TGTGCCAGCAGCAAAGGACAGGGAGAGAGGAATGAGCAGTTCTTC. Its protein is CASSKGQGERNEQFF. The V and J genes are TRBV5-4 and TRBJ2-1; 8 positions match TRBD1. With 4 bases clipped from V and 7 bases from J, the junction kept 10 bases outside the gene matches. The CDR3 totals 15 residues. The germline gives CDR1 SGHNT, CDR2 YYREEE (reference sequence).

V and J are TRBV27 and TRBJ1-2, with a possible D match to TRBD1 (6 bases). The germline gives CDR1 MNHEY, CDR2 SMNVEV (reference sequence). Trimming stripped 2 bases from V and 2 bases from J, with 9 bases between. This CDR3 spans 14 amino acids. The DNA of the CDR3 is TGTGCCAGCAGTTTAAAGGGGGGGAACTATGGCTACACCTTC. Protein sequence: CASSLKGGNYGYTF.

The V and J genes are TRBV7-8 and TRBJ2-5; D is possibly TRBD1 (5 bases). The CDR3 is 13 residues long. V was pared by 2 bases and J by 5 bases, with 9 bases between. Germline V gene data show CDR1 as SGHVS and CDR2 as FQNEAQ. The CDR3 DNA sequence: TGTGCCAGCAGCTTACGACAGCGCGAGACCCAGTACTTC. Translation: CASSLRQRETQYF.

This chain uses TRBV7-2 with TRBJ2-2, with 8 bases fitting TRBD1. The CDR3 has 16 residues. Trimming took 3 bases from V and 1 from J; bases not matched to a gene: 4. Germline loops: CDR1 SGHTA, CDR2 FQGNSA. This CDR3 is CASSFSGTGNTGELFF. Here the CDR3 DNA reads TGTGCCAGCAGCTTCTCCGGGACAGGGAACACCGGGGAGCTGTTTTTT.

The rearrangement links TRBV29-1 to TRBJ2-5; a possible D gene is TRBD1 (5 bases). Germline CDR1 SQVTM, CDR2 ANQGSEA. Trimming pared 4 bases from V and 0 bases from J, leaving 6 bases between. The CDR3 runs to 12 residues. This CDR3 is CSVGQYQETQYF. The CDR3 DNA is TGCAGCGTTGGACAGTACCAAGAGACCCAGTACTTC.

The chain links TRBV10-3 to TRBJ2-7; 7 bases line up with TRBD2. Per germline, CDR1 ENHRY and CDR2 SYGVKD. The CDR3 has 15 residues. The trim removed 4 bases at V and 0 bases at J, leaving 6 bases unmatched. The CDR3 DNA reads TGTGCCATCAGTGGCGCGGGGGAGAGCTCCTACGAGCAGTACTTC. Its translation: CAISGAGESSYEQYF.